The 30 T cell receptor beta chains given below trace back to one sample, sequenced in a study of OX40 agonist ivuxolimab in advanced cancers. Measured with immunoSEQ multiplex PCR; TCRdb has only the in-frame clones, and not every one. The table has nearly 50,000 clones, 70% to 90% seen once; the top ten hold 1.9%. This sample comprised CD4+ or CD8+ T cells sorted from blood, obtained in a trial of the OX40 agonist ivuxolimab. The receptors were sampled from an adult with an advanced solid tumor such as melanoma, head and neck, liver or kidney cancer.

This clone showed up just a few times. The CDR3 nucleotides are TGTGCCATCAGTGAGAGGGACAGGGTAGGAACCGGGGAGCTGTTTTTT. Residues: CAISERDRVGTGELFF. V is TRBV10-3 and J is TRBJ2-2; TRBD1 matches at 9 bases. J lost 5 bases, V lost 2 bases, and 6 bases had no gene match. CDR1 is ENHRY, CDR2 SYGVKD, per germline. CDR3 length: 16 amino acids.

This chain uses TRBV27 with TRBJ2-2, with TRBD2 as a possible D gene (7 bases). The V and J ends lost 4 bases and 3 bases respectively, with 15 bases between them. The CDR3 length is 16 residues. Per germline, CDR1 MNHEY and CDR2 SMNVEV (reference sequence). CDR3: CASSYGGAHYTGELFF. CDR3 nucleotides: TGTGCCAGCAGTTATGGGGGGGCCCACTACACCGGGGAGCTGTTTTTT.

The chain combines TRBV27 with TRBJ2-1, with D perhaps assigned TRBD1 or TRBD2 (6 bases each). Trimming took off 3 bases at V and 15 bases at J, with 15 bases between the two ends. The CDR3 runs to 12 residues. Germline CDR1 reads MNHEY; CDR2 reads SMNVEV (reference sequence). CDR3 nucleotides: TGTGCCAGCAGTTTCCCGGGGGCCATATGGTTCTTC. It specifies CASSFPGAIWFF.

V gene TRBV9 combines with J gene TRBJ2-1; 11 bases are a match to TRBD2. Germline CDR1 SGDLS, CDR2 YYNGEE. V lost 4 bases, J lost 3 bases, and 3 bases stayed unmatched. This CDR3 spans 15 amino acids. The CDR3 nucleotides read TGTGCCAGCAGCATGGGACTAGCGGACTACAATGAGCAGTTCTTC. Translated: CASSMGLADYNEQFF.

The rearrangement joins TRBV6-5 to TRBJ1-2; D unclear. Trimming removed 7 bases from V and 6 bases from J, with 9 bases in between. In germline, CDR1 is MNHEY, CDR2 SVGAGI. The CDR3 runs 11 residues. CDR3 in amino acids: CASTRGNGYTF. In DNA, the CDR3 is TGTGCCAGCACCAGAGGGAATGGCTACACCTTC.

CDR3 protein: CATSRDFNREETQYF. CDR3 sequence (DNA): TGTGCCACCAGCAGAGATTTTAACAGGGAGGAGACCCAGTACTTC. V is TRBV15 and J is TRBJ2-5, with D tentatively TRBD1 (6 bases). The CDR3 sequence is 15 residues long. V was pared by 0 bases and J by 5 bases, with 13 bases between. Germline-derived CDR1 and CDR2 are LNHNV and YYDKDF (reference sequence). The complete variable domain, with remaining parts taken from reference TRBV15 and TRBJ2-5, reads DAMVIQNPRYQVTQFGKPVTLSCSQTLNHNVMYWYQQKSSQAPKLLFHYYDKDFNNEADTPDNFQSRRPNTSFCFLDIRSPGLGDTAMYLCATSRDFNREETQYFGPGTRLLVL.

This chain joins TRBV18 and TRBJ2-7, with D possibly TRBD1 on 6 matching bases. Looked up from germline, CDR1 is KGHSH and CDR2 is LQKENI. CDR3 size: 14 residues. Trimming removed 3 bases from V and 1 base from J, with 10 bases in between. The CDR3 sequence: CASSPGQNSYEQYF. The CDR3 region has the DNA TGTGCCAGCTCACCCGGACAGAATTCCTACGAGCAGTACTTC.

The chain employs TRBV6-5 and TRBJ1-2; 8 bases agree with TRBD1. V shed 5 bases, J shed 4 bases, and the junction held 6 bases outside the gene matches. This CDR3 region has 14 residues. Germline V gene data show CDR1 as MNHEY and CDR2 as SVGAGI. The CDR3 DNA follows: TGTGCCAGCAGTCATCGGACAGGGACCTATGGCTACACCTTC. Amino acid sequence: CASSHRTGTYGYTF.

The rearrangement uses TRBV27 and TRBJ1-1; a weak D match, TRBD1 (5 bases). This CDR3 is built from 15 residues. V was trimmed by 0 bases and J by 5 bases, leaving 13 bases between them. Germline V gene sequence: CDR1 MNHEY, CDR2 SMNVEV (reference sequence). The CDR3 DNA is TGTGCCAGCAGTTTATCGGGGGGGGTTGGGACTGAAGCTTTCTTT. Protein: CASSLSGGVGTEAFF.

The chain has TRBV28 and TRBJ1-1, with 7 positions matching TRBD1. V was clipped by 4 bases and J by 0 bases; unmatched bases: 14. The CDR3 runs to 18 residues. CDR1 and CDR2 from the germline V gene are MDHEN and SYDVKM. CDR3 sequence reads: CASSSRTGRGPMNTEAFF. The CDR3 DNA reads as TGTGCCAGCAGTTCCAGGACAGGCAGAGGTCCCATGAACACTGAAGCTTTCTTT.

The CDR3: CSVVPTGFYGYTF. In DNA form, the CDR3 reads TGCAGCGTTGTACCTACAGGGTTCTATGGCTACACCTTC. The J gene is TRBJ1-2, the V gene TRBV29-1; D is possibly TRBD1 (6 bases). V was pared by 4 bases and J by 4 bases, with 13 bases between. Germline assignment: CDR1 SQVTM and CDR2 ANQGSEA. This CDR3 has 13 residues.

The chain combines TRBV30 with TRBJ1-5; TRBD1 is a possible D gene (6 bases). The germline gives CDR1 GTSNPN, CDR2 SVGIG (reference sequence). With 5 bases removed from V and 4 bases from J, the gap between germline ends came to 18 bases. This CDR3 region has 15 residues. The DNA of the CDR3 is TGTGCCTGGGGGCCCGGGGACAACCTGAATCAGCCCCAGCATTTT. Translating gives CAWGPGDNLNQPQHF.

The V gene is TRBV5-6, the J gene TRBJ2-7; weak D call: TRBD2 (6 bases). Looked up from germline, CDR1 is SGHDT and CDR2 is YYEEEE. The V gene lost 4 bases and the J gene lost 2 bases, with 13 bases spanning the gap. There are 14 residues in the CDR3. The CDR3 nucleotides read TGTGCCAGCAGCATTCCCGGGGGACCCTACGAGCAGTACTTC. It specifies CASSIPGGPYEQYF.

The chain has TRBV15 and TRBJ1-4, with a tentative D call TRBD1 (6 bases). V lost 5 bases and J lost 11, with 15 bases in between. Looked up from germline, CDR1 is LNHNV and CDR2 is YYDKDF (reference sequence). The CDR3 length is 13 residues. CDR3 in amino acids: CATSVRGIGKLFF. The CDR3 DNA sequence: TGTGCCACCAGCGTGAGGGGGATCGGGAAACTGTTTTTT.

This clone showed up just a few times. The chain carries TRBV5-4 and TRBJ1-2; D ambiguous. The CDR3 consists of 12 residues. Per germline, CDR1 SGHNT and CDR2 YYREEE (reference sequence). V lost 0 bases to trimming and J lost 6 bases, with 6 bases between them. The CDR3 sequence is CASSLVLDGYTF. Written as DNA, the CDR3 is TGTGCCAGCAGCTTGGTCCTCGATGGCTACACCTTC.

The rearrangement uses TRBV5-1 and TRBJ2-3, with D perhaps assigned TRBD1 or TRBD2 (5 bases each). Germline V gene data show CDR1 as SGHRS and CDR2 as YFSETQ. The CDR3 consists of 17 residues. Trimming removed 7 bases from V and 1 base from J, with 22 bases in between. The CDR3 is CASSFSGAGGRTDTQYF. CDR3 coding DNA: TGCGCCAGCTCTTTCAGTGGGGCGGGCGGACGCACAGATACGCAGTATTTT.

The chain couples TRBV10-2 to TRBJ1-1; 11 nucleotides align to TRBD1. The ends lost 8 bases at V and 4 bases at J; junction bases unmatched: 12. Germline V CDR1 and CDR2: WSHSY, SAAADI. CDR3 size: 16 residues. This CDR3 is CASRTPAGTGGTEAFF. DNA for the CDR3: TGCGCCAGCCGAACGCCTGCCGGGACAGGGGGCACTGAAGCTTTCTTT.

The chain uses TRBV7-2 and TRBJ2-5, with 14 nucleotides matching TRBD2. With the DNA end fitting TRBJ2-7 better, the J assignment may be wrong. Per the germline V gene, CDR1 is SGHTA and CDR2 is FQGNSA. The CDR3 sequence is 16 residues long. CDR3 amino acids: CASSAGLAGATYEQYF. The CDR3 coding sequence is TGTGCCAGCAGCGCGGGACTAGCGGGGGCCACCTACGAGCAGTACTTC.

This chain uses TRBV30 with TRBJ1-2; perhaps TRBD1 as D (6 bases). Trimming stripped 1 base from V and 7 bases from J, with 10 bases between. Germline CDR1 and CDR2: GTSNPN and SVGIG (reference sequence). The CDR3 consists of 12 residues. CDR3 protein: CAWSAGAPGYTF. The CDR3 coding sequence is TGTGCCTGGAGTGCAGGGGCGCCTGGCTACACCTTC. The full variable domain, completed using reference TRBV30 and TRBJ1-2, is SQTIHQWPATLVQPVGSPLSLECTVEGTSNPNLYWYRQAAGRGLQLLFYSVGIGQISSEVPQNLSASRPQDRQFILSSKKLLLSDSGFYLCAWSAGAPGYTFGSGTRLTVV.

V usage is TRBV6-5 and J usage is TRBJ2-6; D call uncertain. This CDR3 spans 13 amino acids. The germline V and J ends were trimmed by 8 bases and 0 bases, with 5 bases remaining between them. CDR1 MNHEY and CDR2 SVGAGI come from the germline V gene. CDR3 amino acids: CASQDSGANVLTF. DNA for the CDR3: TGTGCCAGCCAGGACTCTGGGGCCAACGTCCTGACTTTC.

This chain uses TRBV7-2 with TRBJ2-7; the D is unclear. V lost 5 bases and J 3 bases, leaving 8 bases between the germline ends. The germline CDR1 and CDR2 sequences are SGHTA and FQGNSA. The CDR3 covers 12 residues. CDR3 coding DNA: TGTGCCAGCAGCCGCAGGAGCTACGAGCAGTACTTC. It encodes CASSRRSYEQYF.

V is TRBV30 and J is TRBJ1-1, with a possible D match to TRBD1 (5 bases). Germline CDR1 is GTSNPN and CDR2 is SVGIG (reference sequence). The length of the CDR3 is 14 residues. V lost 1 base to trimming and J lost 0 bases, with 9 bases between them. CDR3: CAWSEQVLNTEAFF. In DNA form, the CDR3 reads TGTGCCTGGAGTGAACAGGTGCTGAACACTGAAGCTTTCTTT.

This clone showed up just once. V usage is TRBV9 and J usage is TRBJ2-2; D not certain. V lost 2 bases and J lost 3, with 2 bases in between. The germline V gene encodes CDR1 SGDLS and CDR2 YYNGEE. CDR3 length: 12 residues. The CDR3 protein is CASSVHTGELFF. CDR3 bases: TGTGCCAGCAGCGTGCACACCGGGGAGCTGTTTTTT. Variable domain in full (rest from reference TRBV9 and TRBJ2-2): DSGVTQTPKHLITATGQRVTLRCSPRSGDLSVYWYQQSLDQGLQFLIQYYNGEERAKGNILERFSAQQFPDLHSELNLSSLELGDSALYFCASSVHTGELFFGEGSRLTVL.

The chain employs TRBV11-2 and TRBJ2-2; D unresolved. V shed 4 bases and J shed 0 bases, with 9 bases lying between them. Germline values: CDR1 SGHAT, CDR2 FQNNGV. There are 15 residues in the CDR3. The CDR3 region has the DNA TGTGCCAGCAGCTCTTATGCCTCGAACACCGGGGAGCTGTTTTTT. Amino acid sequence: CASSSYASNTGELFF.

CDR3 DNA: TGCGCCAGCAGCCAAGATGTAAGCAGTGTCTATGGCTACACCTTC. This codes for CASSQDVSSVYGYTF. The rearrangement joins TRBV4-1 to TRBJ1-2; no clear D gene. CDR3 length equals 15 residues. CDR1 and CDR2 from the germline V gene are MGHRA and YSYEKL. Trimming removed 0 bases at V and 4 bases at J, with 12 bases between.

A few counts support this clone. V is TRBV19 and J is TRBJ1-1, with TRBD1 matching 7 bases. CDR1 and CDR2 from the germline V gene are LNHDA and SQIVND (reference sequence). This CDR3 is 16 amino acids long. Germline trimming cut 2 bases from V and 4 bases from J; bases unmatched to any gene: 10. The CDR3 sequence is CASSILQGSLGTEAFF. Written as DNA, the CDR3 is TGTGCCAGTAGTATACTACAGGGGTCCTTGGGCACTGAAGCTTTCTTT.

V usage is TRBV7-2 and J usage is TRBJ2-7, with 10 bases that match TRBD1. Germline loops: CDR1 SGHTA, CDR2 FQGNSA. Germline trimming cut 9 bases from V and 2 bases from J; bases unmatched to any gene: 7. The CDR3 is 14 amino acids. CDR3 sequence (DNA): TGTGCCAGTCTTAAGACAGGGGGCCCCTACGAGCAGTACTTC. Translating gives CASLKTGGPYEQYF.

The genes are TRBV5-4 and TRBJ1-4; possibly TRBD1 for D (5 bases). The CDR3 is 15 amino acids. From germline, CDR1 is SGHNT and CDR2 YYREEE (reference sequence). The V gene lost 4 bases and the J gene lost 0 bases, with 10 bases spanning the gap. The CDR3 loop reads CASSVRQSTNEKLFF. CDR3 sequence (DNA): TGTGCCAGCAGCGTGAGACAGTCAACTAATGAAAAACTGTTTTTT.

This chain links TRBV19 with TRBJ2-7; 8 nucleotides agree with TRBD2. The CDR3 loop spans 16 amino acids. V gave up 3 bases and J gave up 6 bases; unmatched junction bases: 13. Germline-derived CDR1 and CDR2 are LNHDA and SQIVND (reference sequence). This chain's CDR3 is CASSMGNRRLASEQYF. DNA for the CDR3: TGTGCCAGTAGTATGGGTAATAGGCGACTAGCGAGCGAGCAGTACTTC.

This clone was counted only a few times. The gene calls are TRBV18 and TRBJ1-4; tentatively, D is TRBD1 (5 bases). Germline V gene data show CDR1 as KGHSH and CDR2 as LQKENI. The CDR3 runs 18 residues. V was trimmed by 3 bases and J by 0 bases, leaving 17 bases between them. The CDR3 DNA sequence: TGTGCCAGCTCACCGTCCCAGGGAGGGATTGCAACTAATGAAAAACTGTTTTTT. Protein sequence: CASSPSQGGIATNEKLFF.